This T cell receptor beta chain stems from a study of response to subunit inactivated influenza vaccine. In regard to this clonotype: Its antigen is still unknown.

The CDR3 loop spans 13 amino acids. V lost 9 bases and J lost 2; bases outside the gene matches: 7. Germline V gene sequence: CDR1 SGHDN, CDR2 FVKESK. Study results and limitations: Each seasonal influenza vaccination, the authors suggested, recruits few new T cells.

TCRdb called the RT-PCR reads again in MiXCR, with one record for every CDR3 protein. The sample holds 800,000 or so distinct CDR3 sequences, about 20% seen once. The origin of this receptor is a man aged 50 or older who received an inactivated influenza vaccine. This specimen consisted of PBMCs from blood, obtained 5 to 6 days after vaccination. This rearrangement joins TRBV14 to TRBJ2-7; 7 nucleotides match TRBD1. The chain's CDR3 is CARTTGHAYEQYF. The CDR3 region has the DNA TGTGCCAGGACGACAGGGCATGCCTACGAGCAGTACTTC.